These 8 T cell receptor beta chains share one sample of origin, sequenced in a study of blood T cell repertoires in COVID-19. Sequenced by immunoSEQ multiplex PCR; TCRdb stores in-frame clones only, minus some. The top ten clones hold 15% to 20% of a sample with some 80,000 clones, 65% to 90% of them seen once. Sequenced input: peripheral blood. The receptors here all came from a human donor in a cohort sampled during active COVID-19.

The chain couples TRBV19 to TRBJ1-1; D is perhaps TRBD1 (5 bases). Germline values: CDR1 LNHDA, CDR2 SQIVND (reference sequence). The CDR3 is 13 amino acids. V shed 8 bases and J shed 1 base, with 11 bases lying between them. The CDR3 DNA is TGTGCCAGTTTTGACAGCTCGAACACTGAAGCTTTCTTT. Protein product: CASFDSSNTEAFF. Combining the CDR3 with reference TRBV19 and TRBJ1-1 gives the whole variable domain DGGITQSPKYLFRKEGQNVTLSCEQNLNHDAMYWYRQDPGQGLRLIYYSQIVNDFQKGDIAEGYSVSREKKESFPLTVTSAQKNPTAFYLCASFDSSNTEAFFGQGTRLTVV.

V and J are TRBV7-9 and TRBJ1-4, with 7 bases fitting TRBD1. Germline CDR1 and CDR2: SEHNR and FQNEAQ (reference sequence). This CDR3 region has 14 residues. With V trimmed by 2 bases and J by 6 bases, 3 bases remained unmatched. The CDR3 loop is CASSLNRGDEKLFF. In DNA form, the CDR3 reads TGTGCCAGCAGCTTAAACAGGGGTGATGAAAAACTGTTTTTT.

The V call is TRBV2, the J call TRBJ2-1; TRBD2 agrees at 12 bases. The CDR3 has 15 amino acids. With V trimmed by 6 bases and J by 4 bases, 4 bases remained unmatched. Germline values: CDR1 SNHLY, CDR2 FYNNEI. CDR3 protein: CASSWTSGDYNEQFF. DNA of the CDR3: TGTGCCAGCAGCTGGACTAGCGGGGATTACAATGAGCAGTTCTTC.

Here the CDR3 reads CASRVTPGQGERAAYEQYF. DNA for the CDR3: TGTGCCAGCAGGGTAACACCGGGACAGGGTGAGCGGGCCGCCTACGAGCAGTACTTC. The gene calls are TRBV5-8 and TRBJ2-7, with TRBD1 matching over 9 bases. J lost 2 bases, V lost 5 bases, and 20 bases had no gene match. This CDR3 spans 19 amino acids. Germline loops: CDR1 SGHTS, CDR2 YDEGEE.

Written as DNA, the CDR3 is TGTGCCAGCAGCTCCTATCGACTGGACAGGGCCGGGGATCAGCCCCAGCATTTT. Translated, it gives CASSSYRLDRAGDQPQHF. This chain joins TRBV5-6 and TRBJ1-5, with TRBD1 matching over 8 bases. CDR1 is SGHDT and CDR2 is YYEEEE in the germline V gene. After removal of 3 bases from V and 5 bases from J, the junction contained 16 bases not matched to a gene. There are 18 residues in the CDR3.

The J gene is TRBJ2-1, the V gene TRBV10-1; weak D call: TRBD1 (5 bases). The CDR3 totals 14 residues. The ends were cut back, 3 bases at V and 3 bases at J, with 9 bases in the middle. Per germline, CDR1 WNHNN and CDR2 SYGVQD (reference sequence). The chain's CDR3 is CASSERGYYNEQFF. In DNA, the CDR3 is TGCGCCAGCAGTGAAAGGGGCTACTACAATGAGCAGTTCTTC.

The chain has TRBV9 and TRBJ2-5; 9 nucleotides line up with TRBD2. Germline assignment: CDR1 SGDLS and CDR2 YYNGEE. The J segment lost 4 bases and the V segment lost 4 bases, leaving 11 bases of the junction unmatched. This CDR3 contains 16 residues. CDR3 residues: CASSPPLSGSRETQYF. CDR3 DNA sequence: TGTGCCAGCAGCCCTCCCCTTAGCGGGAGTCGAGAGACCCAGTACTTC.

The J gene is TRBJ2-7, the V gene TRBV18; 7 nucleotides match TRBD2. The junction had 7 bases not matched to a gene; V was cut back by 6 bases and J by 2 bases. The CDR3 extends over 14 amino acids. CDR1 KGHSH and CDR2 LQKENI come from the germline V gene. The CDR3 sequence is CASSLRRETYEQYF. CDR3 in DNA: TGTGCCAGCTCGCTGAGGCGGGAGACCTACGAGCAGTACTTC.